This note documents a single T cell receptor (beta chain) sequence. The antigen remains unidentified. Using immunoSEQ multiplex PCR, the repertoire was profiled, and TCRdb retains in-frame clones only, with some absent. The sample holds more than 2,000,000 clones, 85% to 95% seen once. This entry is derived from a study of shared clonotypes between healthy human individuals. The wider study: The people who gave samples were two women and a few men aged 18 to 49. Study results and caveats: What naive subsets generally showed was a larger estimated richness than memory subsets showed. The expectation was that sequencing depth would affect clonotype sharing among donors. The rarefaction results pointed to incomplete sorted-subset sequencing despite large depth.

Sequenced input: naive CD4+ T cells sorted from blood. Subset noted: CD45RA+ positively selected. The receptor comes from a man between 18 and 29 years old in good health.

CDR3 residues: CAWSSLNTGELFF. In nucleotides, the CDR3 is TGTGCCTGGAGTTCGTTGAACACCGGGGAGCTGTTTTTT. V usage is TRBV30 and J usage is TRBJ2-2; D gene ambiguous. V shed 2 bases and J shed 1 base, with 5 bases lying between them. Germline CDR1 reads GTSNPN; CDR2 reads SVGIG (reference sequence). There are 13 residues in the CDR3. The full variable domain, with the rest looked up from reference TRBV30 and TRBJ2-2, is SQTIHQWPATLVQPVGSPLSLECTVEGTSNPNLYWYRQAAGRGLQLLFYSVGIGQISSEVPQNLSASRPQDRQFILSSKKLLLSDSGFYLCAWSSLNTGELFFGEGSRLTVL.